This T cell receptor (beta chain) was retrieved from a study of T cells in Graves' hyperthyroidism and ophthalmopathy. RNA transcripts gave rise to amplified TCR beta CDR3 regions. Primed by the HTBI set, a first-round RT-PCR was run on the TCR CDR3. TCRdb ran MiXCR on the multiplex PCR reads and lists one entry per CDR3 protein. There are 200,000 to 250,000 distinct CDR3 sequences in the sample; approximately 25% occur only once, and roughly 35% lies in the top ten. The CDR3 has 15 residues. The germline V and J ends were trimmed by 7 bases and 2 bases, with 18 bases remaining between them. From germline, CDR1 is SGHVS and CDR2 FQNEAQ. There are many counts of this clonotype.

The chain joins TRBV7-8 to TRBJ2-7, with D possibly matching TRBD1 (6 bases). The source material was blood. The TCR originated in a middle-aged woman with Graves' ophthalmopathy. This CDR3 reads CASTQTRDRTYEQYF. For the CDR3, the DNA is TGTGCCAGCACCCAAACACGCGACAGGACCTACGAGCAGTACTTC.